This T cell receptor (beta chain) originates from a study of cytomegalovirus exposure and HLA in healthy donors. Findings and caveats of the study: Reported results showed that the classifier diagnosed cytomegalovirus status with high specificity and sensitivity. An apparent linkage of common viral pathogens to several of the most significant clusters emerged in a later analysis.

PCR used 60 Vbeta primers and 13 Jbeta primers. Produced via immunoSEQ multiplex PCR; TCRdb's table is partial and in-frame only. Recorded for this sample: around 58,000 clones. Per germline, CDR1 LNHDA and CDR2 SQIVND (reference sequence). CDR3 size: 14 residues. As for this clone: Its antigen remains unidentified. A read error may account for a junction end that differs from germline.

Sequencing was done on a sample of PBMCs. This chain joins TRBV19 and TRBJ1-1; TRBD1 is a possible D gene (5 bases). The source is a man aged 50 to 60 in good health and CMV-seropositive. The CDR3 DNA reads TGTGCCAGTAGTATGAAGGGGAGGAACGCTGAAGCTTTCTTT. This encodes CASSMKGRNAEAFF. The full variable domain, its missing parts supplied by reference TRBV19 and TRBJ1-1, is DGGITQSPKYLFRKEGQNVTLSCEQNLNHDAMYWYRQDPGQGLRLIYYSQIVNDFQKGDIAEGYSVSREKKESFPLTVTSAQKNPTAFYLCASSMKGRNAEAFFGQGTRLTVV.